This T cell receptor (beta chain) was identified during a study of cytomegalovirus exposure and HLA in healthy donors. Across the whole study: Caucasian-associated ancestry cluster membership applied to 75% to 85% of approximately 400 genotyped donors.

Notes on this clone: The target antigen is unknown.

Study-wide results and limits: Looking again later, the authors saw that most CMV-associated TCR beta chains seemed HLA-restricted. The only immune exposure information that was available was CMV serostatus.

Researchers ran the PCR with 60 Vbeta and 13 Jbeta primers. The data were produced by immunoSEQ multiplex PCR, yet TCRdb's version contains in-frame clones alone and is incomplete. The sample consists of over 150,000 clones, roughly 80% of them appearing once. The CDR3 runs 16 residues. Germline assignment: CDR1 KGHSH and CDR2 LQKENI. V was shortened by 1 base and J by 8 bases, with 20 bases between the two germline ends. The receptor comes from a man aged 25-40 years in good health and CMV-seropositive. Sample: PBMCs. The chain is built from TRBV18 and TRBJ1-1; D not certain. CDR3 loop: CASSPQDYSSTVEAFF. CDR3 coding DNA: TGTGCCAGCTCACCACAAGACTACTCTAGCACTGTGGAAGCTTTCTTT.